The 27 T cell receptor beta chains below come from one sample, sequenced in a study of shared clonotypes between healthy human individuals. Using immunoSEQ multiplex PCR, the repertoire was profiled, and TCRdb retains in-frame clones only, with some absent. The sample contains approximately 2,000,000 clones, around 93% of which appear only once. Terminally differentiated effector memory CD45RA+ cells were left out of the naive CD8 fraction, which was CD45RO-negative and positively selected for CCR7. Sequencing input: naive CD8+ T cells from PBMCs. These receptors were obtained from a man aged 18 to 35 in good health. Some clones in this sample may be carry-over from other donors' samples.

The V gene is TRBV6-5, the J gene TRBJ2-7; 7 bases map to TRBD1. This CDR3 contains 16 residues. V trimming: 3 bases; J trimming: 0 bases; junction bases outside the gene matches: 8. In germline, CDR1 is MNHEY, CDR2 SVGAGI. The CDR3 here is CASSYSTGDHSYEQYF. The CDR3 region has the DNA TGTGCCAGCAGTTATTCCACAGGGGACCACTCCTACGAGCAGTACTTC.

This chain connects TRBV5-1 to TRBJ2-6, with D maybe TRBD1 (6 bases). Trimming took off 4 bases at V and 4 bases at J, with 15 bases between the two ends. The CDR3 extends over 16 amino acids. The germline V gene has CDR1 SGHRS and CDR2 YFSETQ. The CDR3 region is CASSPPDSGGANVLTF. In DNA form, the CDR3 reads TGCGCCAGCAGCCCCCCGGACAGTGGAGGGGCCAACGTCCTGACTTTC.

Notes on this clone: The junction does not match germline at one end; this may be a read error. This rearrangement joins TRBV7-9 to TRBJ1-1, with D perhaps matching TRBD1 (5 bases). Germline values: CDR1 SEHNR, CDR2 FQNEAQ (reference sequence). CDR3 length: 19 residues. CDR3 in amino acids: CASSLEGFWASGLNTEAFF. The CDR3 DNA follows: TGTGCCAGCAGCTTAGAAGGTTTTTGGGCGTCAGGGCTGAATACTGAAGCTTTCTTT.

J is TRBJ2-5 and V is TRBV29-1; D is undetermined. V was pared by 8 bases and J by 1 base, with 14 bases between. Looked up from germline, CDR1 is SQVTM and CDR2 is ANQGSEA. The CDR3 runs 13 residues. The CDR3 DNA follows: TGCAGCCATCCTAACGGGCCCCAAGAGACCCAGTACTTC. Encoded protein: CSHPNGPQETQYF.

The chain uses TRBV30 and TRBJ2-1; 10 bases fit TRBD2. The CDR3 is 15 amino acids. V was pared by 5 bases and J by 7 bases, with 11 bases of the junction left unmatched. The germline CDR1 and CDR2 sequences are GTSNPN and SVGIG (reference sequence). The CDR3 reads CAWGPLAGRLNEQFF. The CDR3 DNA follows: TGTGCCTGGGGGCCACTAGCGGGGCGCCTTAATGAGCAGTTCTTC. The complete variable domain, with remaining parts taken from reference TRBV30 and TRBJ2-1, reads SQTIHQWPATLVQPVGSPLSLECTVEGTSNPNLYWYRQAAGRGLQLLFYSVGIGQISSEVPQNLSASRPQDRQFILSSKKLLLSDSGFYLCAWGPLAGRLNEQFFGPGTRLTVL.

This chain uses TRBV29-1 with TRBJ1-1; TRBD1 agrees at 8 bases. The CDR3 length is 15 residues. Germline CDR1 and CDR2: SQVTM and ANQGSEA. V dropped 0 bases and J dropped 3; count of bases not matched to a gene: 6. Written as DNA, the CDR3 is TGCAGCGTTGAAGAGGGGACAGGACTGCACACTGAAGCTTTCTTT. This translates into CSVEEGTGLHTEAFF.

The chain employs TRBV4-3 and TRBJ2-6; no clear D gene. CDR3 length: 17 residues. Germline V gene data show CDR1 as LGHNA and CDR2 as YSLEER. V was cut by 0 bases and J by 1 base, with 10 bases left in between. The DNA for the CDR3 is TGCGCCAGCAGCCAAGACCCAGTCGCGTCTGGGGCCAACGTCCTGACTTTC. Its translation is CASSQDPVASGANVLTF.

This clone came up once. Distinct nucleotide sequences in the sample also encode this CDR3. The chain combines TRBV27 with TRBJ2-3; 7 bases match TRBD1. The CDR3 extends over 15 amino acids. V gave up 2 bases and J gave up 2 bases; unmatched junction bases: 4. Germline CDR1 and CDR2: MNHEY and SMNVEV (reference sequence). The CDR3 region is CASSLRQGSTDTQYF. The CDR3 DNA reads as TGTGCCAGCAGTTTAAGACAGGGCTCCACAGATACGCAGTATTTT.

V usage is TRBV9 and J usage is TRBJ1-1; 9 bases are shared with TRBD1. The germline gives CDR1 SGDLS, CDR2 YYNGEE. CDR3 size: 15 residues. J gave up 3 bases and V 4 bases, and 7 bases lay outside the gene matches. CDR3 in DNA: TGTGCCAGCAGCCCGTTGACAGGGGGATACACTGAAGCTTTCTTT. Encoded protein: CASSPLTGGYTEAFF.

The J gene is TRBJ1-5, the V gene TRBV11-2; D is unclear. V lost 2 bases and J lost 6, with 11 bases in between. This CDR3 spans 14 amino acids. Germline lookup yields CDR1 SGHAT and CDR2 FQNNGV. The CDR3 sequence: CASSLSGVTQPQHF. The CDR3 DNA is TGTGCCAGCAGCTTAAGCGGGGTTACTCAGCCCCAGCATTTT.

This clone was recorded once. J is TRBJ1-2 and V is TRBV5-5; a possible D gene is TRBD1 (6 bases). Germline V gene lookup returns CDR1 SGHKS and CDR2 YYEKEE (reference sequence). V lost 0 bases, J lost 5 bases, and 8 bases lay in between. The CDR3 covers 13 residues. The CDR3 sequence: CASSLGTEYGYTF. The CDR3 DNA reads TGTGCCAGCAGCTTGGGGACAGAATATGGCTACACCTTC.

This clone has more than one count but fewer than ten. The sample carries other DNA sequences with the same CDR3. The CDR3 DNA is TGTGCCAGCAGCTTGACAGCCTATGGCTACACCTTC. The encoded protein is CASSLTAYGYTF. The chain carries TRBV7-9 and TRBJ1-2, with TRBD1 as a possible D gene (5 bases). CDR3 length: 12 residues. Trimming took off 3 bases at V and 4 bases at J, with 6 bases between the two ends. Germline loops: CDR1 SEHNR, CDR2 FQNEAQ (reference sequence). Supplemented by reference TRBV7-9 and TRBJ1-2, the full variable domain reads DTGVSQNPRHKITKRGQNVTFRCDPISEHNRLYWYRQTLGQGPEFLTYFQNEAQLEKSRLLSDRFSAERPKGSFSTLEIQRTEQGDSAMYLCASSLTAYGYTFGSGTRLTVV.

CDR3 in DNA: TGTGCCAGTGCTATGAGAAGACTAGCGGGGGCCGACGAGCAGTACTTC. This translates into CASAMRRLAGADEQYF. The chain has TRBV19 and TRBJ2-7, with 12 bases aligning to TRBD2. The ends lost 8 bases at V and 5 bases at J; junction bases unmatched: 13. Germline V CDR1 and CDR2: LNHDA, SQIVND (reference sequence). CDR3 size: 16 residues.

In its sample, this clone was seen a few times. In the same sample, other DNA sequences code for this CDR3. This sequence joins TRBV9 and TRBJ1-5, with TRBD1 matching over 8 bases. The junction had 6 bases not matched to a gene; V was cut back by 3 bases and J by 1 base. This CDR3 spans 16 amino acids. Germline V lookup: CDR1 SGDLS, CDR2 YYNGEE. CDR3 bases: TGTGCCAGCAGCGCGGGAACAGGGGGAAGCAATCAGCCCCAGCATTTT. It yields the protein CASSAGTGGSNQPQHF.

The CDR3 DNA reads as TGTGCCAGCAGTAAACTAAAAGGTGTTTACAATGAGCAGTTCTTC. Residues: CASSKLKGVYNEQFF. This chain joins TRBV6-6 and TRBJ2-1; D uncertain. The CDR3 extends over 15 amino acids. V dropped 5 bases and J dropped 4 bases, with 15 bases sitting between them. Germline CDR1 reads MNHNY; CDR2 reads SVGAGI (reference sequence).

This rearrangement joins TRBV19 to TRBJ2-7, with D possibly TRBD1 on 5 matching bases. The CDR3 totals 15 residues. Trimming left V 2 bases short and J 1 base short, with 12 bases between. Per the germline V gene, CDR1 is LNHDA and CDR2 is SQIVND (reference sequence). The CDR3 bases are TGTGCCAGTAGTATAAGGGATACAGGTTCCTACGAGCAGTACTTC. This encodes CASSIRDTGSYEQYF.

The rearrangement uses TRBV7-9 and TRBJ2-6, with a possible D match to TRBD1 (6 bases). Trimming removed 5 bases from V and 2 bases from J, with 10 bases in between. The V gene's germline CDR1 is SEHNR and CDR2 FQNEAQ (reference sequence). The CDR3 consists of 15 residues. CDR3 nucleotides: TGTGCCAGCAGCGAACAGGGTACTGGGGCCAACGTCCTGACTTTC. The encoded protein is CASSEQGTGANVLTF.

The CDR3 nucleotides are TGCGCCAGCAGCCCAGGGACAGGTCTCATGAACACTGAAGCTTTCTTT. Amino acid sequence: CASSPGTGLMNTEAFF. The chain carries TRBV4-1 and TRBJ1-1; TRBD1 aligns across 8 bases. Germline CDR1 reads MGHRA; CDR2 reads YSYEKL. The V segment lost 4 bases and the J segment 0 bases; nucleotides outside the gene matches: 7. This CDR3 spans 16 amino acids.

The V call is TRBV27, the J call TRBJ2-7; D remains unclear. There are 14 residues in the CDR3. Trimming stripped 5 bases from V and 2 bases from J, with 13 bases between. Germline assignment: CDR1 MNHEY and CDR2 SMNVEV (reference sequence). CDR3 residues: CASSPLLATYEQYF. DNA of the CDR3: TGTGCCAGCAGTCCCCTGTTGGCAACCTACGAGCAGTACTTC.

The chain carries TRBV9 and TRBJ2-5; no clear D gene. The CDR3 extends over 13 amino acids. Trimming pared 4 bases from V and 3 bases from J, leaving 10 bases between. Germline lookup yields CDR1 SGDLS and CDR2 YYNGEE. CDR3 nucleotides: TGTGCCAGCAGCCCCCGCCACAAAGAGACCCAGTACTTC. This sequence encodes CASSPRHKETQYF.

V is TRBV7-2 and J is TRBJ2-7; TRBD2 matches at 9 bases. The CDR3 is 13 amino acids. V trimming: 4 bases; J trimming: 3 bases; junction bases outside the gene matches: 1. CDR1 is SGHTA, CDR2 FQGNSA, per germline. CDR3 loop: CASSSSGVYEQYF. The CDR3 nucleotides are TGTGCCAGCAGCTCTAGCGGGGTCTACGAGCAGTACTTC.

V is TRBV2 and J is TRBJ1-1; 9 positions agree with TRBD1. Trimming took 4 bases from V and 4 from J; bases not matched to a gene: 7. CDR1 is SNHLY, CDR2 FYNNEI, per germline. CDR3 length: 15 residues. CDR3 in DNA: TGTGCCAGCAGTGGGGACAGGGTTTTGAGCACTGAAGCTTTCTTT. This encodes CASSGDRVLSTEAFF.

The rearrangement uses TRBV7-8 and TRBJ2-1; 9 positions match TRBD2. Germline CDR1 SGHVS, CDR2 FQNEAQ. The CDR3 covers 16 residues. Trimming cost V 1 base and J 3 bases; bases outside gene matches: 4. CDR3 in amino acids: CASSLEAGGGYNEQFF. CDR3 nucleotide sequence: TGTGCCAGCAGCTTAGAGGCGGGAGGGGGCTACAATGAGCAGTTCTTC.

The rearrangement joins TRBV27 to TRBJ2-7; maybe TRBD1 (6 bases). This CDR3 region has 15 residues. V gave up 6 bases and J gave up 5 bases, with 20 bases separating them. CDR1 MNHEY and CDR2 SMNVEV come from the germline V gene (reference sequence). The CDR3 DNA reads TGTGCCAGCAGCCCCCGACAGGTCTTTGTGGACGAGCAGTACTTC. Translation: CASSPRQVFVDEQYF.

V gene TRBV4-1 combines with J gene TRBJ1-2; TRBD1 matches 7 bases. From germline, CDR1 is MGHRA and CDR2 YSYEKL. This CDR3 region has 16 residues. The J segment lost 2 bases and the V segment lost 1 base, leaving 7 bases of the junction unmatched. This CDR3 reads CASSQAPGQRNYGYTF. CDR3 bases: TGCGCCAGCAGCCAAGCTCCGGGACAGAGAAACTATGGCTACACCTTC.

The chain uses TRBV28 and TRBJ2-7; D is uncertain. CDR1 and CDR2 (germline): MDHEN, SYDVKM. The CDR3 length is 16 residues. The V and J ends lost 3 bases and 4 bases respectively, with 19 bases between them. CDR3: CASSFILKGWGYEQYF. The CDR3 region has the DNA TGTGCCAGCAGTTTCATACTTAAAGGGTGGGGATACGAGCAGTACTTC.

Here the CDR3 reads CASSFNRAGETQYF. Written as DNA, the CDR3 is TGTGCCAGCAGCTTCAACAGGGCCGGGGAGACCCAGTACTTC. V gene TRBV13 combines with J gene TRBJ2-5, with D perhaps TRBD1 (6 bases). This CDR3 is 14 amino acids long. Germline CDR1 reads PRHDT; CDR2 reads FYEKMQ (reference sequence). Trimming cost V 3 bases and J 5 bases, with 13 bases left between them.